The entry below describes one T cell receptor (beta chain). Its antigen is unknown. This entry is derived from a study of cytomegalovirus exposure and HLA in healthy donors. Study context: Of all 400 or so donors who were genotyped, roughly 83% belonged to the Caucasian-associated ancestry cluster.

Notes on the study in general: Presence/absence analyses assumed roughly uniform sequencing depth across donors, which may not hold. Earlier results showed most TCR beta V segments being productive about 90% or about 30% of the time.

From germline, CDR1 is SGHDT and CDR2 YYEEEE. J lost 6 bases, V lost 0 bases, and 10 bases had no gene match. The CDR3 is 16 amino acids. It was with 60 Vbeta and 13 Jbeta primers that the PCR ran. Data came from immunoSEQ multiplex PCR; TCRdb stores just in-frame clones and leaves some out. The table lists 140,000 to 150,000 clones, 79% of them singletons, with about 6.9% in the top ten. The specimen sequenced was PBMCs. The chain combines TRBV5-6 with TRBJ1-2; the match to TRBD1 covers 8 bases. This clonotype was sampled from a woman aged 35 to 49 in good health and CMV-seropositive. CDR3 amino acids: CASSLVSGQGYHGYTF. The CDR3 nucleotides read TGTGCCAGCAGCTTGGTAAGCGGACAGGGTTATCATGGCTACACCTTC.